The clone carrying this T cell receptor beta chain occurred a few times. Its antigen is unknown. Germline V gene sequence: CDR1 LNHDA, CDR2 SQIVND (reference sequence). CDR3 length: 17 residues. With 8 bases clipped from V and 2 bases from J, the junction kept 16 bases outside the gene matches. Newly diagnosed hyperthyroidism patients aged 18 to 65 years had disease lasting under 2 months. RNA transcripts provided the source from which TCR beta CDR3 regions were amplified. The primer set for the first-round RT-PCR of the TCR CDR3 was HTBI. TCRdb re-called the multiplex PCR reads through MiXCR, storing one row per CDR3 protein. The data hold 300,000 to 400,000 distinct CDR3 sequences, with around 13% observed a single time. This entry comes from a study of T cells in Graves' hyperthyroidism and ophthalmopathy. General study findings and limits: From stable hyperthyroidism, ophthalmopathy was set apart by a 13 V-J model.

Source material: blood. The sequence derives from a woman aged 25 to 39 with Graves' hyperthyroidism. V is TRBV19 and J is TRBJ2-7, with TRBD2 identical over 9 bases. CDR3 amino acids: CASSMSAGGPFAYEQYF. DNA of the CDR3: TGTGCCAGTTCTATGTCGGCGGGAGGGCCTTTTGCCTACGAGCAGTACTTC.